This TCR beta chain was identified in a study of T cells after posttransplantation cyclophosphamide. Study-wide results and limits: Skin or GI-infiltrating T cells shared few TRB sequences with blood. Recipient CMV seropositivity and CMV reactivation strongly tracked TRB clonality. Later post-transplant blood repertoires were often dominated by donor CD8+ memory clones.

As regards this clone: The antigen remains undetermined.

The CDR3 loop spans 12 amino acids. V was pared by 5 bases and J by 13 bases, with 11 bases of the junction left unmatched. Germline-derived CDR1 and CDR2 are GTSNPN and SVGIG (reference sequence). Profiling relied on immunoSEQ multiplex PCR, and the TCRdb table lists in-frame clones only, not all of them. The table shows several thousand clones, with roughly 62% occurring only once. The related graft donor's blood sample was taken on the day of bone marrow donation. The sample consisted of memory CD8+ T cells sorted from blood. This rearrangement joins TRBV30 to TRBJ2-1; 7 nucleotides align to TRBD2. The receptor comes from a man aged 45-65 years. CDR3 sequence (DNA): TGTGCCTGGGGGAGGGAGGACGGTTTACAGTTCTTC. Amino acid sequence: CAWGREDGLQFF. Supplemented by reference TRBV30 and TRBJ2-1, the full variable domain reads SQTIHQWPATLVQPVGSPLSLECTVEGTSNPNLYWYRQAAGRGLQLLFYSVGIGQISSEVPQNLSASRPQDRQFILSSKKLLLSDSGFYLCAWGREDGLQFFGPGTRLTVL.